This TCR beta chain is from a study of T cells after yellow fever vaccination. Ten or more counts support this clonotype. The V end lost 4 bases, the J end lost 4 bases, and 10 bases lay between the germline ends. This CDR3 is built from 13 residues. CDR1 SNHLY and CDR2 FYNNEI come from the germline V gene. A 5'RACE template-switching step, the method used to make TCR cDNA, added a universal primer site and UMIs. Each CDR3 protein gets one entry after TCRdb re-called the 5' RACE reads with MiXCR. This sample has about 340,000 distinct CDR3 sequences; 8.5% to 10% occur once, and the top ten carry about a sixth.

The sequence was obtained from a young man who received the YFV17D yellow fever vaccine. The chain uses TRBV2 and TRBJ1-2; no firm D call. The sample here was PBMCs, taken on the day of the first yellow fever vaccination. CDR3 DNA: TGTGCCAGCAGTGTGATAGAAAGCTATGGCTACACCTTC. Its protein product is CASSVIESYGYTF.